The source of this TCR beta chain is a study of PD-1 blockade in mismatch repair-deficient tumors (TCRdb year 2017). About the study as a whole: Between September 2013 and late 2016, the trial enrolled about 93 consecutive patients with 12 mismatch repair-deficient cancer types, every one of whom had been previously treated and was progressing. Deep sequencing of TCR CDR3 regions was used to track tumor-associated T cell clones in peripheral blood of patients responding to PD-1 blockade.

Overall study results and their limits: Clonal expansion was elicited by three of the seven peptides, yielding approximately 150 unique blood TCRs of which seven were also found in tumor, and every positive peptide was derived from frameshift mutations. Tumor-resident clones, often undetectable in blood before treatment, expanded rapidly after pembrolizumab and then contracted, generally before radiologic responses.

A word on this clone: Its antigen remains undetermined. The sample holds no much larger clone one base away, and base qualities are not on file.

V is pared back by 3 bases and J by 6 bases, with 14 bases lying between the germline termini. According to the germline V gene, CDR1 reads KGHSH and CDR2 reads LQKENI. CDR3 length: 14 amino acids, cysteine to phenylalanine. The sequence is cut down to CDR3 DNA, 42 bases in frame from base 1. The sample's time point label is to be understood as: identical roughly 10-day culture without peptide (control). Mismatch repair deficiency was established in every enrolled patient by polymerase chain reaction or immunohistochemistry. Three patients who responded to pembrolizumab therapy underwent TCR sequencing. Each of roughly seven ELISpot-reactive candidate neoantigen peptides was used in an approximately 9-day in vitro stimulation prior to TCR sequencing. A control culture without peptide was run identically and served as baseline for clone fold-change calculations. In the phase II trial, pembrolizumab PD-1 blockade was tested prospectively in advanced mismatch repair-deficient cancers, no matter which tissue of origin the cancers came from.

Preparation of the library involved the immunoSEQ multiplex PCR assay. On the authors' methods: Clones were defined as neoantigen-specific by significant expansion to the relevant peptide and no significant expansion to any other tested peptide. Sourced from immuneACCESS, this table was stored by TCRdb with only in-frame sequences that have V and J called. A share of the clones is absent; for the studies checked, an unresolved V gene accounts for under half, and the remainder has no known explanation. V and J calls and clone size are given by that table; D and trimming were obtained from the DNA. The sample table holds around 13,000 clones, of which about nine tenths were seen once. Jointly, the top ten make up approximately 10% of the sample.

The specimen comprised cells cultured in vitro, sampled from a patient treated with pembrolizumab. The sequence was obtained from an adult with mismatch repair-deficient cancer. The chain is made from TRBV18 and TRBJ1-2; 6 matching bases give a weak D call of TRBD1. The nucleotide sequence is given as TGTGCCAGCTCACCGTCCAGGGGAAGTCATGGCTACACCTTC. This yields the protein CASSPSRGSHGYTF. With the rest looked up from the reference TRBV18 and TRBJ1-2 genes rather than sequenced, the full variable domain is NAGVMQNPRHLVRRRGQEARLRCSPMKGHSHVYWYRQLPEEGLKFMVYLQKENIIDESGMPKERFSAEFPKEGPSILRIQQVVRGDSAAYFCASSPSRGSHGYTFGSGTRLTVV.